The rows below give T cell receptor beta chains drawn from one sample of a study of T cell responses to AZD1222 COVID-19 vaccine. Sequenced by immunoSEQ multiplex PCR; TCRdb stores in-frame clones only, minus some. This table has 200,000 or so clones, roughly 90% appearing once. The sample here was peripheral blood, taken on day 0 of AZD1222 vaccination. The receptors were gathered from an adult in good health. CDR3s include the opening cysteine and the closing phenylalanine or tryptophan. Each record gives: V gene, D gene, clone size, J gene, CDR3 DNA, CDR3 protein. D genes are given only for firm matches. The size entry is marked missing in some rows and otherwise reads once, few, many or a size class.

TRBV3-1/TRBV3-2,.,.,TRBJ2-3,TGTGCCAGCAGCCAAGCCCACGGGGGCACAGATACGCAGTATTTT,CASSQAHGGTDTQYF
TRBV3-1/TRBV3-2,TRBD1,once,TRBJ1-4,TGTGCCAGCAGCCAAGTCGGAGCCGGACAGGAGGAAAAACTGTTTTTT,CASSQVGAGQEEKLFF
TRBV21-1,.,.,TRBJ2-7,TGTGCCAGCAGCAAACAGGGGGGTGGAGAGAAACCCTACGAGCAGTACTTC,CASSKQGGGEKPYEQYF
TRBV7-9,TRBD1,.,TRBJ2-1,TGTGCCAGCAGCATCCGGGACAGGAGACCCTACAATGAGCAGTTCTTC,CASSIRDRRPYNEQFF
TRBV7-3,.,few,TRBJ1-5,TGTGCCAGCAGCCCGAATTTGGGGGGCGTTCGGCCCCAGCATTTT,CASSPNLGGVRPQHF
TRBV5-1,.,.,TRBJ2-5,TGCGCCAGCAGCTATTCCGAGGCACGGCCCCAAGAGACCCAGTACTTC,CASSYSEARPQETQYF
TRBV5-6,.,.,TRBJ1-1,TGTGCCAGCAGCCGTCCCACGTCACTGGAAGCTTTCTTT,CASSRPTSLEAFF
TRBV9,TRBD2,.,TRBJ2-3,TGTGCCAGCAGCGCCCTTAGCGGGGTGGCAGATACGCAGTATTTT,CASSALSGVADTQYF
TRBV5-1,.,.,TRBJ1-5,TGCGCCAGCAGCCCGGATGGGACGGTCAATCAGCCCCAGCATTTT,CASSPDGTVNQPQHF
TRBV7-3,.,once,TRBJ2-2,TGTGCCAGCAGCTTAGGTAGCGCGAACACCGGGGAGCTGTTTTTT,CASSLGSANTGELFF
TRBV7-2,.,.,TRBJ1-6,TGTGCCAGCAGCTTAGGGGTTAGCTCCTATAATTCACCCCTCCACTTT,CASSLGVSSYNSPLHF
TRBV5-4,.,once,TRBJ1-3,TGTGCCAGCAGCTATAAACAGGGCTCTGGAAACACCATATATTTT,CASSYKQGSGNTIYF